The 16 T cell receptor beta chains reported below all come from one sample, sequenced in a study of cytomegalovirus exposure and HLA in healthy donors. The PCR made use of 60 Vbeta and 13 Jbeta primers. Generated by immunoSEQ multiplex PCR, the TCRdb table keeps only in-frame clones and is missing some. Of under 200,000 clones listed, about 75% are singletons. The sequenced sample consisted of PBMCs. The receptors come from a man aged 45-65 years in good health and CMV-seropositive.

V usage is TRBV6-4 and J usage is TRBJ2-7, with a possible D match to TRBD1 (5 bases). The CDR3 is 16 residues long. V shed 7 bases and J shed 1 base, with 20 bases lying between them. Germline CDR1 is MRHNA and CDR2 is SNTAGT. The DNA of the CDR3 is TGTGCCAGCATCCTACTAAGGGGTGCCAAGTCCTACGAGCAGTACGTC. As protein: CASILLRGAKSYEQYV.

The count of this clone is one. The J gene is TRBJ1-1, the V gene TRBV18; 8 bases match TRBD1. The J segment lost 4 bases and the V segment lost 6 bases, leaving 4 bases of the junction unmatched. This CDR3 spans 13 amino acids. Germline V lookup: CDR1 KGHSH, CDR2 LQKENI. The CDR3 loop is CASSQGAGTEAFF. The CDR3 region has the DNA TGTGCCAGCTCCCAGGGGGCAGGCACTGAAGCTTTCTTT.

The V and J genes are TRBV4-1 and TRBJ1-1, with a tentative D call TRBD1 (5 bases). The germline V gene has CDR1 MGHRA and CDR2 YSYEKL. The CDR3 is 11 residues long. Between the trimmed V and J ends, which lost 5 bases and 7 bases, there was a span of 8 bases. The CDR3 DNA reads TGCGCCAGCAGCGGGGGGTTTGAAGCTTTCTTT. It codes for CASSGGFEAFF.

V and J are TRBV19 and TRBJ2-3; TRBD2 is a possible D gene (6 bases). Germline-derived CDR1 and CDR2 are LNHDA and SQIVND (reference sequence). The V gene lost 5 bases and the J gene lost 0 bases, with 15 bases spanning the gap. This CDR3 is 16 amino acids long. CDR3 protein: CASSPELAPSTDTQYF. The CDR3 DNA reads TGTGCCAGTAGTCCCGAGCTAGCGCCCAGCACAGATACGCAGTATTTT.

The chain couples TRBV9 to TRBJ2-1; D unresolved. Trimming stripped 3 bases from V and 0 bases from J, with 16 bases between. This CDR3 contains 17 residues. The germline gives CDR1 SGDLS, CDR2 YYNGEE. Here the CDR3 reads CASSDRLITSSYNEQFF. The DNA for the CDR3 is TGTGCCAGCAGCGATAGACTGATAACGAGCTCCTACAATGAGCAGTTCTTC.

CDR3 sequence: CASRPGTGPNEKLFF. The CDR3 DNA follows: TGTGCCAGCAGACCCGGGACAGGACCTAATGAAAAACTGTTTTTT. The rearrangement links TRBV28 to TRBJ1-4; 8 bases align to TRBD1. The CDR3 totals 15 residues. In germline, CDR1 is MDHEN, CDR2 SYDVKM. With 6 bases clipped from V and 3 bases from J, the junction kept 6 bases outside the gene matches. The full variable domain, with the rest looked up from reference TRBV28 and TRBJ1-4, is DVKVTQSSRYLVKRTGEKVFLECVQDMDHENMFWYRQDPGLGLRLIYFSYDVKMKEKGDIPEGYSVSREKKERFSLILESASTNQTSMYLCASRPGTGPNEKLFFGSGTQLSVL.

This chain links TRBV2 with TRBJ2-1, with D tentatively TRBD2 (5 bases). The germline V gene encodes CDR1 SNHLY and CDR2 FYNNEI. The V end was cut by 6 bases, the J end by 10 bases, with 13 bases between. The CDR3 is 12 amino acids. DNA of the CDR3: TGTGCCAGCAGGCGGGTGTCGGGAGAGCAGTTCTTC. It codes for CASRRVSGEQFF.

The V and J genes are TRBV7-2 and TRBJ2-5; no clear D gene. Trimming took off 3 bases at V and 5 bases at J, with 13 bases between the two ends. The CDR3 loop spans 14 amino acids. Germline values: CDR1 SGHTA, CDR2 FQGNSA. In nucleotides, the CDR3 is TGTGCCAGCAGCTTTCTAGGAAGGAAGGAGACCCAGTACTTC. This codes for CASSFLGRKETQYF.

This chain links TRBV4-3 with TRBJ2-7, with 7 nucleotides matching TRBD1. The CDR3 length is 14 residues. The germline V gene encodes CDR1 LGHNA and CDR2 YSLEER. The V and J ends lost 5 bases and 5 bases, in that order; junction bases with no gene match: 9. CDR3 sequence (DNA): TGCGCCAGCAGCGATACAGGGGACGGGGACGAGCAGTACTTC. Translating gives CASSDTGDGDEQYF.

V usage is TRBV5-4 and J usage is TRBJ1-6; TRBD1 matches 7 bases. V lost 3 bases and J lost 8; bases outside the gene matches: 8. Germline V gives CDR1 SGHNT, CDR2 YYREEE (reference sequence). The CDR3 length is 15 residues. The CDR3 here is CASSSGGSGDSPLHF. The CDR3 bases are TGTGCCAGCAGCTCAGGGGGATCGGGGGATTCACCCCTCCACTTT.

V is TRBV29-1 and J is TRBJ1-1; 8 positions match TRBD1. CDR1 and CDR2 from the germline V gene are SQVTM and ANQGSEA. V was clipped by 0 bases and J by 5 bases; unmatched bases: 11. This CDR3 has 16 amino acids. CDR3 residues: CSVEDLSWTGRTEAFF. The CDR3 bases are TGCAGCGTTGAAGACCTCTCATGGACAGGGCGTACTGAAGCTTTCTTT.

In its sample, this clone was seen a few times. V usage is TRBV7-9 and J usage is TRBJ2-5; TRBD2 matches at 10 bases. Looked up from germline, CDR1 is SEHNR and CDR2 is FQNEAQ (reference sequence). CDR3 size: 15 residues. With V trimmed by 5 bases and J by 2 bases, 5 bases remained unmatched. The chain's CDR3 is CASSLGTSEQETQYF. The CDR3 nucleotides are TGTGCCAGCAGCCTCGGGACTAGCGAGCAAGAGACCCAGTACTTC.

The sample holds a few counts of this clone. The V and J genes are TRBV5-5 and TRBJ2-5; 9 nucleotides match TRBD2. CDR1 is SGHKS and CDR2 is YYEKEE in the germline V gene (reference sequence). The V gene end was trimmed by 1 base and the J gene end by 3 bases; junction bases not matched to a gene: 10. This CDR3 comprises 17 residues. The CDR3 protein is CASSLFPRPSGEETQYF. Here the CDR3 DNA reads TGTGCCAGCAGCTTGTTTCCGAGGCCTAGCGGGGAAGAGACCCAGTACTTC.

The V gene is TRBV30, the J gene TRBJ2-7; D gene uncertain. The V gene lost 1 base and the J gene lost 3 bases, with 10 bases spanning the gap. The germline V gene has CDR1 GTSNPN and CDR2 SVGIG (reference sequence). This CDR3 has 13 amino acids. The DNA of the CDR3 is TGTGCCTGGAGTGACCGCAGGTTCTACGAGCAGTACTTC. Translating it yields CAWSDRRFYEQYF.

The CDR3 region is CASSDSVGETQYF. The CDR3 DNA reads as TGTGCCAGCAGTGATTCTGTCGGGGAGACCCAGTACTTC. The rearrangement joins TRBV6-1 to TRBJ2-5; unclear D gene. The CDR3 extends over 13 amino acids. Germline assignment: CDR1 MNHNS and CDR2 SASEGT. V was clipped by 3 bases and J by 5 bases, with 10 bases between them.

The V and J genes are TRBV29-1 and TRBJ2-7; tentative D call: TRBD1 (6 bases). This CDR3 spans 13 amino acids. V lost 5 bases and J 2 bases, leaving 13 bases between the germline ends. Germline loops: CDR1 SQVTM, CDR2 ANQGSEA. The CDR3 loop reads CSVFEGVTYEQYF. CDR3 coding DNA: TGCAGCGTTTTTGAGGGGGTGACCTACGAGCAGTACTTC.